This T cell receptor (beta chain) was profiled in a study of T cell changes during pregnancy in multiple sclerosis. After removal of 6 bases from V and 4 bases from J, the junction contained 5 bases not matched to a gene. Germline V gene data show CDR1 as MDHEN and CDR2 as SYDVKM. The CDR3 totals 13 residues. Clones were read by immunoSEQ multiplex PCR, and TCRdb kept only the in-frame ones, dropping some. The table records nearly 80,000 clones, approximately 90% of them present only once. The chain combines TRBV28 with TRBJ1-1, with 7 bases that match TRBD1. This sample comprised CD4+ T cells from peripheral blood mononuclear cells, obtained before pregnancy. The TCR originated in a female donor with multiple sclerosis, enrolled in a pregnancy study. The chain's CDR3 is CASRGGAGTEAFF. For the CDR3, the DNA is TGTGCCAGCAGAGGGGGCGCAGGCACTGAAGCTTTCTTT.